The present entry profiles one TCR beta chain with its context. Its antigen is still unknown. This sample is drawn from a study of long-term antiretroviral therapy in people with HIV. Whole-study findings and limits: Subsequent to ART, diversity was augmented yet persisted below that of transplant donor controls.

Running of the v3.0 immunoSEQ assay took place at survey level. Sequencing used immunoSEQ multiplex PCR; TCRdb keeps in-frame clones, though not all of them. The repertoire has tens of thousands of clones, around 96% of them found once; the top ten carry about 8%. Germline CDR1 and CDR2: MDHEN and SYDVKM. This CDR3 spans 16 amino acids. V lost 2 bases and J lost 0; bases outside the gene matches: 3. The specimen was unsorted PBMCs, collected 5.3 years after starting antiretroviral therapy. This chain joins TRBV28 and TRBJ1-3; 8 positions match TRBD1. The receptor was isolated from a man in his thirties or forties with HIV. The DNA for the CDR3 is TGTGCCAGCAGTTTAACGCAGGGGGCCTCTGGAAACACCATATATTTT. It yields the protein CASSLTQGASGNTIYF.